This T cell receptor (beta chain) was identified in a study of response to subunit inactivated influenza vaccine. Study-wide results and limits: Few additional T cells are recruited per seasonal influenza vaccination, authors suggested.

As to this clonotype: No antigen is known for it. This may be a read error, as it is one base from a much larger clone.

TCRdb fed the RT-PCR reads into MiXCR, producing one record per CDR3 protein. This sample has around 710,000 distinct CDR3 sequences; about 14% occur once, and the top ten carry less than 9%. Between the trimmed V and J ends, which lost 6 bases and 1 base, there was a span of 9 bases. This CDR3 region has 14 residues. Germline V gives CDR1 LGHDT, CDR2 YNNKEL (reference sequence). The chain is built from TRBV3-1 and TRBJ2-2; either TRBD1 or TRBD2 may fit D (5 bases each). Sequencing was performed on PBMCs from blood, taken roughly 15 days before vaccination. This TCR was sampled from a man aged 50-59 years who received an inactivated influenza vaccine. The CDR3 nucleotides are TGTGCCAGCAGGGGGACGGTGAACACCGGGGAGCTGTTTTTT. The encoded protein is CASRGTVNTGELFF.